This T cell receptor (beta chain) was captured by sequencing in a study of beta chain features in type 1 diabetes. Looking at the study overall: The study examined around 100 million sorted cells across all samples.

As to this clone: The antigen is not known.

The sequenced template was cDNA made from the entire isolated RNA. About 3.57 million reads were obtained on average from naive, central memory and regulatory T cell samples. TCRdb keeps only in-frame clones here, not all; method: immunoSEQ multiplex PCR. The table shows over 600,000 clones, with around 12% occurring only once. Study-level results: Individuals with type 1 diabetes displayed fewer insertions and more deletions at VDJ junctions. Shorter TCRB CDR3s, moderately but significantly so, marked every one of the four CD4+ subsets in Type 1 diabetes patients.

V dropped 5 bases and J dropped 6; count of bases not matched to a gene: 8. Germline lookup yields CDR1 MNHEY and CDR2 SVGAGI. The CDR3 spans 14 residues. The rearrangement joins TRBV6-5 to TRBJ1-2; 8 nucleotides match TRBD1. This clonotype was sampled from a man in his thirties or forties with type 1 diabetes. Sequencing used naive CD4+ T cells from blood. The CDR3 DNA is TGTGCCAGCAGTCCTACGGACAGGGCGCATGGCTACACCTTC. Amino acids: CASSPTDRAHGYTF.